These 19 T cell receptor beta chains came from one sample sequenced in a study of cytomegalovirus exposure and HLA in healthy donors (dated by TCRdb to between 2016 and 2019). Libraries were built with the immunoSEQ multiplex PCR assay. The table comes from immuneACCESS by way of TCRdb, which keeps in-frame sequences with V and J called. Part of the clones is missing from these tables; in studies checked, under half for an unresolved V gene and the rest for unknown reasons. For this sample there are about 280,000 clones; around 89% appear just once. The ten largest clones represent about 0.99% of the sample. The sequenced material came from PBMCs. Source of these receptors: a woman aged 18-35 years in good health and CMV-seronegative.

This sequence joins TRBV6-4 and TRBJ2-1; 7 bases are shared with TRBD1. This CDR3 has 14 amino acids. Germline loops: CDR1 MRHNA, CDR2 SNTAGT. Trimming cost V 6 bases and J 4 bases; bases outside gene matches: 6. CDR3 protein: CASSARDSYNEQFF. CDR3 bases: TGTGCCAGCAGCGCCCGGGACAGTTACAATGAGCAGTTCTTC.

Points on this clone: Other DNA sequences of this sample code for an identical CDR3. V gene TRBV18 combines with J gene TRBJ1-2; 7 nucleotides align to TRBD1. The CDR3 sequence is 13 residues long. Trimming at V came to 2 bases and at J to 3 bases, leaving 0 bases not matched to a gene. The germline V gene has CDR1 KGHSH and CDR2 LQKENI. As DNA, the CDR3 is TGTGCCAGCTCACCAGGACAGGACTATGGCTACACCTTC. Residues: CASSPGQDYGYTF.

This chain uses TRBV4-1 with TRBJ2-7; D may be TRBD2 (6 bases). CDR1 is MGHRA, CDR2 YSYEKL, per germline. The CDR3 extends over 15 amino acids. V was shortened by 0 bases and J by 4 bases, with 13 bases between the two germline ends. CDR3 in amino acids: CASSQDGGRYYEQYF. The CDR3 nucleotides are TGCGCCAGCAGCCAAGATGGAGGGAGGTATTACGAGCAGTACTTC.

The J gene is TRBJ1-2, the V gene TRBV30; D unresolved. Looked up from germline, CDR1 is GTSNPN and CDR2 is SVGIG (reference sequence). Deletions cut 2 bases from V and 0 bases from J, with 13 bases between. CDR3 length equals 15 residues. CDR3 sequence: CAWSSNSLANYGYTF. CDR3 bases: TGTGCCTGGAGTAGTAACAGCTTAGCTAACTATGGCTACACCTTC. Variable domain in full (rest from reference TRBV30 and TRBJ1-2): SQTIHQWPATLVQPVGSPLSLECTVEGTSNPNLYWYRQAAGRGLQLLFYSVGIGQISSEVPQNLSASRPQDRQFILSSKKLLLSDSGFYLCAWSSNSLANYGYTFGSGTRLTVV.

The chain joins TRBV5-1 to TRBJ2-7, with 9 bases aligning to TRBD2. CDR1 is SGHRS and CDR2 is YFSETQ in the germline V gene. The length of the CDR3 is 13 residues. V was pared by 7 bases and J by 3 bases, with 5 bases of the junction left unmatched. CDR3 sequence: CASALAGYYEQYF. In DNA, the CDR3 is TGCGCCAGCGCACTAGCGGGCTACTACGAGCAGTACTTC.

The V call is TRBV27, the J call TRBJ2-3, with D maybe TRBD1 (6 bases). The CDR3 runs to 13 residues. Germline loops: CDR1 MNHEY, CDR2 SMNVEV (reference sequence). With 0 bases removed from V and 10 bases from J, the gap between germline ends came to 11 bases. CDR3 protein: CASSLSGAQAQYF. The DNA of the CDR3 is TGTGCCAGCAGTTTATCGGGGGCCCAGGCGCAGTATTTT.

This sequence joins TRBV4-1 and TRBJ1-2; 7 nucleotides match TRBD1. The CDR3 loop spans 14 amino acids. Trimming removed 1 base from V and 4 bases from J; junction bases left unmatched: 3. Germline V gives CDR1 MGHRA, CDR2 YSYEKL. The CDR3 nucleotides are TGCGCCAGCAGCCAAGGGGGGACAGTCTATGGCTACACCTTC. It specifies CASSQGGTVYGYTF.

This clone appeared a few times. The chain recombines TRBV6-5 with TRBJ1-2; 8 bases map to TRBD1. The CDR3 has 14 amino acids. Germline-derived CDR1 and CDR2 are MNHEY and SVGAGI. The junction had 11 bases not matched to a gene; V was cut back by 7 bases and J by 7 bases. CDR3 sequence (DNA): TGTGCCAGCACCCAAGCCGGACAGGGAACTGGCTACACCTTC. Its protein product is CASTQAGQGTGYTF.

The CDR3 region is CASSIGVLQPQHF. CDR3 DNA sequence: TGTGCCAGTAGTATCGGGGTGTTGCAGCCCCAGCATTTT. This chain connects TRBV19 to TRBJ1-5; no clear D gene. The CDR3 consists of 13 residues. Trimming cost V 3 bases and J 7 bases, with 10 bases left between them. CDR1 and CDR2 from the germline V gene are LNHDA and SQIVND (reference sequence). The full variable domain, completed using reference TRBV19 and TRBJ1-5, is DGGITQSPKYLFRKEGQNVTLSCEQNLNHDAMYWYRQDPGQGLRLIYYSQIVNDFQKGDIAEGYSVSREKKESFPLTVTSAQKNPTAFYLCASSIGVLQPQHFGDGTRLSIL.

The J gene is TRBJ2-7, the V gene TRBV2, with 11 positions matching TRBD1. Germline V gene data show CDR1 as SNHLY and CDR2 as FYNNEI. This CDR3 has 15 amino acids. With 6 bases clipped from V and 4 bases from J, the junction kept 8 bases outside the gene matches. In DNA form, the CDR3 reads TGTGCCAGCAGCCCCTGGACAGGGGGCATTTACGAGCAGTACTTC. It encodes CASSPWTGGIYEQYF.

V usage is TRBV5-1 and J usage is TRBJ1-1, with TRBD1 identical over 11 bases. CDR3 length equals 15 residues. J lost 5 bases, V lost 4 bases, and 7 bases had no gene match. Per the germline V gene, CDR1 is SGHRS and CDR2 is YFSETQ. For the CDR3, the DNA is TGCGCCAGCAGCACGGACAGGGGGCAGGTTACTGAAGCTTTCTTT. It is translated as CASSTDRGQVTEAFF.

The V and J genes are TRBV6-1 and TRBJ1-2; the D gene is possibly TRBD1 (6 bases). CDR3 length: 13 residues. Trimming pared 2 bases from V and 8 bases from J, leaving 12 bases between. Per germline, CDR1 MNHNS and CDR2 SASEGT. DNA of the CDR3: TGTGCCAGCAGTGAAAAGGGGGGGACCGGCTACACCTTC. Amino acids: CASSEKGGTGYTF.

J is TRBJ2-7 and V is TRBV7-2; TRBD2 matches at 12 bases. This CDR3 contains 14 residues. With V trimmed by 5 bases and J by 4 bases, 3 bases remained unmatched. The germline gives CDR1 SGHTA, CDR2 FQGNSA. DNA of the CDR3: TGTGCCAGCAGCACGGGACTAGCGGGTTACGAGCAGTACTTC. Protein sequence: CASSTGLAGYEQYF.

CDR3 nucleotide sequence: TGTGCCAGCACGTCCCGGACAGGGTATTCGGATACGCAGTATTTT. Translation: CASTSRTGYSDTQYF. V gene TRBV28 combines with J gene TRBJ2-3; 8 nucleotides agree with TRBD1. Germline V gene lookup returns CDR1 MDHEN and CDR2 SYDVKM. Losses at the gene ends were 7 bases for V and 6 bases for J; bases not matched to a gene: 12. The CDR3 length is 15 residues.

V is TRBV28 and J is TRBJ2-2; maybe TRBD2 (5 bases). The CDR3 contains 16 residues. Between the trimmed V and J ends, which lost 5 bases and 6 bases, there was a span of 19 bases. CDR1 is MDHEN and CDR2 is SYDVKM in the germline V gene. The CDR3 DNA sequence: TGTGCCAGCAGTAGCCCGGCGGACTCAGTGGCCGGGGAGCTGTTTTTT. Its protein is CASSSPADSVAGELFF.

The chain uses TRBV25-1 and TRBJ2-1, with 8 bases matching TRBD2. The CDR3 has 13 residues. Trimming removed 4 bases from V and 6 bases from J; junction bases left unmatched: 2. Germline V lookup: CDR1 MGHDK, CDR2 SYGVNS. CDR3 DNA: TGTGCCAGCAGTGTGGGACTAGTCAATGAGCAGTTCTTC. Translated: CASSVGLVNEQFF.

This chain joins TRBV29-1 and TRBJ2-1; TRBD2 matches at 7 bases. The length of the CDR3 is 14 residues. V shed 6 bases, J shed 0 bases, and the junction held 5 bases outside the gene matches. Per germline, CDR1 SQVTM and CDR2 ANQGSEA. The CDR3 protein is CSVDGGSSYNEQFF. The CDR3 DNA follows: TGCAGCGTCGACGGGGGGAGCTCCTACAATGAGCAGTTCTTC.

The V gene is TRBV5-1, the J gene TRBJ2-3, with TRBD2 identical over 16 bases. This CDR3 is built from 18 residues. V lost 4 bases, J lost 5 bases, and 10 bases stayed unmatched. Germline values: CDR1 SGHRS, CDR2 YFSETQ. Written as DNA, the CDR3 is TGCGCCAGCAGCCGCGGATATGGGACTAGCGGGAGGGGAGATACGCAGTATTTT. It yields the protein CASSRGYGTSGRGDTQYF. Together with reference TRBV5-1 and TRBJ2-3, the CDR3 gives the full variable domain: KAGVTQTPRYLIKTRGQQVTLSCSPISGHRSVSWYQQTPGQGLQFLFEYFSETQRNKGNFPGRFSGRQFSNSRSEMNVSTLELGDSALYLCASSRGYGTSGRGDTQYFGPGTRLTVL.

The chain couples TRBV27 to TRBJ2-7, with a tentative D call TRBD2 (6 bases). Germline V gene sequence: CDR1 MNHEY, CDR2 SMNVEV (reference sequence). The CDR3 is 12 amino acids. The CDR3 sequence is CASGSGVNEQYF. Here the CDR3 DNA reads TGTGCTTCGGGGTCGGGAGTTAACGAGCAGTACTTC.